This passage covers 18 T cell receptor beta chains from one sample sequenced in a study of blood T cell repertoires in COVID-19. Generated by immunoSEQ multiplex PCR, the TCRdb table keeps only in-frame clones and is missing some. Of about 270,000 clones in the sample, 82% were seen once. The sequenced material came from peripheral blood. These receptors were obtained from a woman aged 18-29 years with acute or convalescent COVID-19.

This chain joins TRBV12-3 or TRBV12-4 and TRBJ1-1; a possible D gene is TRBD1 (5 bases). This CDR3 region has 11 residues. V was pared by 4 bases and J by 9 bases, with 9 bases between. The DNA of the CDR3 is TGTGCCAGCAGTTCGGGGGGTAAAGCTTTCTTT. As protein: CASSSGGKAFF.

The gene calls are TRBV5-4 and TRBJ2-2; 8 nucleotides agree with TRBD2. The CDR3 length is 16 residues. The germline V gene has CDR1 SGHNT and CDR2 YYREEE (reference sequence). Unmatched junction bases numbered 7, after V lost 2 bases and J lost 4 bases. CDR3 bases: TGTGCCAGCAGCTTTCAAAGCGGGGGCCGCACCGGGGAGCTGTTTTTT. Protein sequence: CASSFQSGGRTGELFF.

This chain joins TRBV2 and TRBJ2-3; 9 bases match TRBD1. V lost 7 bases to trimming and J lost 4 bases; unmatched junction nucleotides: 9. The CDR3 has 15 amino acids. Germline V gives CDR1 SNHLY, CDR2 FYNNEI. The CDR3 nucleotides read TGTGCCAGCACCTTGGACAGGGGTTTGGCAGATACGCAGTATTTT. It codes for CASTLDRGLADTQYF.

The rearrangement links TRBV27 to TRBJ2-1; 8 bases are a match to TRBD1. The trim removed 7 bases at V and 9 bases at J, leaving 20 bases unmatched. The CDR3 extends over 17 amino acids. Per the germline V gene, CDR1 is MNHEY and CDR2 is SMNVEV (reference sequence). The CDR3 loop is CASTLSPQGAGRGEQFF. CDR3 in DNA: TGTGCCAGCACCTTAAGCCCGCAGGGGGCCGGGCGAGGTGAGCAGTTCTTC.

This chain uses TRBV3-1 (or the pseudogene TRBV3-2) with TRBJ2-7, with TRBD2 as a possible D gene (6 bases). The length of the CDR3 is 16 residues. The germline CDR1 and CDR2 sequences are LGHDT and YNNKEL (reference sequence). Trimming removed 0 bases at V and 5 bases at J, with 17 bases between. CDR3: CASSQDWGERGDEQYF. The CDR3 DNA is TGTGCCAGCAGCCAAGATTGGGGGGAAAGGGGAGACGAGCAGTACTTC.

This CDR3 reads CASSEGHIRGNTIYF. CDR3 nucleotide sequence: TGTGCCAGCAGTGAGGGACACATTCGGGGAAACACCATATATTTT. This sequence joins TRBV6-1 and TRBJ1-3, with TRBD1 as a possible D gene (6 bases). The CDR3 is 15 residues long. The V and J ends lost 3 bases and 4 bases respectively, with 13 bases between them. Germline assignment: CDR1 MNHNS and CDR2 SASEGT.

The CDR3 DNA sequence: TGTGCCACCAGGCAGGGGCCATTCACAGATACGCAGTATTTT. Translated: CATRQGPFTDTQYF. This chain connects TRBV19 to TRBJ2-3; the D gene is possibly TRBD1 (6 bases). V was trimmed by 10 bases and J by 2 bases, leaving 16 bases between them. This CDR3 comprises 14 residues. In germline, CDR1 is LNHDA, CDR2 SQIVND (reference sequence). The full variable domain, with the rest looked up from reference TRBV19 and TRBJ2-3, is DGGITQSPKYLFRKEGQNVTLSCEQNLNHDAMYWYRQDPGQGLRLIYYSQIVNDFQKGDIAEGYSVSREKKESFPLTVTSAQKNPTAFYLCATRQGPFTDTQYFGPGTRLTVL.

This chain uses TRBV3-1 (or the pseudogene TRBV3-2) with TRBJ1-6; 8 bases match TRBD1. The CDR3 sequence is 15 residues long. V trimming: 1 base; J trimming: 6 bases; junction bases outside the gene matches: 2. Germline V CDR1 and CDR2: LGHDT, YNNKEL (reference sequence). CDR3 DNA: TGTGCCAGCAGCCAAGCCACAGGGGGTAATTCACCCCTCCACTTT. It translates to CASSQATGGNSPLHF.

The rearrangement joins TRBV28 to TRBJ2-2; D might be TRBD1 (6 bases). Germline V gives CDR1 MDHEN, CDR2 SYDVKM. The CDR3 has 19 residues. V dropped 7 bases and J dropped 4 bases, with 28 bases sitting between them. This CDR3 reads CASKQGLRQLTEITGELFF. CDR3 coding DNA: TGTGCCAGCAAACAGGGTCTGCGCCAATTGACAGAAATCACCGGGGAGCTGTTTTTT.

The genes are TRBV27 and TRBJ2-7, with TRBD1 matching 10 bases. CDR3 length: 14 amino acids. Germline V CDR1 and CDR2: MNHEY, SMNVEV (reference sequence). Trimming cost V 5 bases and J 2 bases; bases outside gene matches: 3. DNA of the CDR3: TGTGCCAGCAGTCCAGGACAGGGGGCCTACGAGCAGTACTTC. It codes for CASSPGQGAYEQYF.

This clone was recorded a few times. This chain's CDR3 is CASSQETSVDSYEQYF. DNA of the CDR3: TGCGCCAGCAGCCAAGAGACTAGCGTCGACTCCTACGAGCAGTACTTC. The chain has TRBV4-1 and TRBJ2-7, with TRBD2 matching 8 bases. This CDR3 spans 16 amino acids. Trimming cost V 0 bases and J 0 bases; bases outside gene matches: 4. Germline values: CDR1 MGHRA, CDR2 YSYEKL.

This clone was detected only once. J is TRBJ1-2 and V is TRBV11-2; D is unclear. This CDR3 spans 15 amino acids. With 6 bases removed from V and 1 base from J, the gap between germline ends came to 15 bases. Germline loops: CDR1 SGHAT, CDR2 FQNNGV. The CDR3 DNA sequence: TGTGCCAGCAGTGGCGGCCGGGGAAATAACTATGGCTACACCTTC. Translation gives CASSGGRGNNYGYTF.

The chain has TRBV7-2 and TRBJ1-5; D is possibly TRBD1 (5 bases). Germline V gene sequence: CDR1 SGHTA, CDR2 FQGNSA. The CDR3 covers 15 residues. Between the trimmed V and J ends, which lost 2 bases and 0 bases, there was a span of 8 bases. Written as DNA, the CDR3 is TGTGCCAGCAGCTTACAGGGAAATAGCAATCAGCCCCAGCATTTT. This codes for CASSLQGNSNQPQHF.

A remark on this clone: Since a much larger clone is just one base distant, this may be a read error. The rearrangement uses TRBV7-8 and TRBJ2-7; 8 bases match TRBD1. J gave up 3 bases and V 5 bases, and 3 bases lay outside the gene matches. CDR3 size: 13 residues. The germline gives CDR1 SGHVS, CDR2 FQNEAQ. CDR3 nucleotide sequence: TGTGCCAGCAGCGCCGACAGGGGCTACGAGCAGTACTTC. It is translated as CASSADRGYEQYF.

This rearrangement joins TRBV5-1 to TRBJ2-7; TRBD2 aligns across 7 bases. The V and J ends lost 2 bases and 3 bases, in that order; junction bases with no gene match: 5. The CDR3 spans 14 residues. Germline CDR1 is SGHRS and CDR2 is YFSETQ. As DNA, the CDR3 is TGCGCCAGCAGCTTAGCGGGAAGGTTCTACGAGCAGTACTTC. This encodes CASSLAGRFYEQYF.

The rearrangement joins TRBV6-6 to TRBJ2-1; D possibly corresponds to TRBD1 (5 bases). From germline, CDR1 is MNHNY and CDR2 SVGAGI (reference sequence). The CDR3 runs to 12 residues. Trimming took off 0 bases at V and 14 bases at J, with 11 bases between the two ends. This CDR3 reads CASSYSTLGEFF. The DNA of the CDR3 is TGTGCCAGCAGTTACTCGACCTTAGGGGAGTTCTTC.

The table lists this clone with a count of one. In nucleotides, the CDR3 is TGTGCCACAATTACTTCTGGGGGCCCTATAGAGGGCTACACCTTC. Translation gives CATITSGGPIEGYTF. This chain connects TRBV6-5 to TRBJ1-2; a possible D gene is TRBD1 (6 bases). The CDR3 extends over 15 amino acids. Germline V gene lookup returns CDR1 MNHEY and CDR2 SVGAGI. The V and J ends lost 10 bases and 8 bases respectively, with 26 bases between them.

The chain employs TRBV5-4 and TRBJ1-2; D is perhaps TRBD1 (6 bases). The CDR3 loop spans 13 amino acids. CDR1 is SGHNT, CDR2 YYREEE, per germline (reference sequence). The V gene lost 1 base and the J gene lost 6 bases, with 10 bases spanning the gap. The CDR3 reads CASSLNRVDGYTF. CDR3 sequence (DNA): TGTGCCAGCAGCTTGAACAGGGTTGATGGCTACACCTTC.